These T cell receptor beta chains were read from a single sample in a study of CD8 T cells in ankylosing spondylitis. TCRdb passed the 5' RACE reads through MiXCR, listing each CDR3 protein once. Among about 350,000 distinct CDR3 sequences, more than 20% were seen once, and the ten largest hold over 10%. The sequencing input was blood, either unsorted or a sorted T cell fraction (not recorded which). The source is a male donor with ankylosing spondylitis or in good health (not recorded which). CDR3s include the opening cysteine and the closing phenylalanine or tryptophan. A D gene is named only where the DNA matches it firmly. Some rows have no size entry. The others give once, few or many, or a class for an expanded clone.

size: NA; J: TRBJ2-2; V: TRBV12-3/TRBV12-4; D: NA; DNA: TGTGCCAGCAGTCCCCGGACAGTGAACACCGGGGAGCTGTTTTTT; CDR3: CASSPRTVNTGELFF
size: NA; J: TRBJ2-2; V: TRBV20-1; D: TRBD2; DNA: TGCAGTGCTAGGTCCGCGGGGGGGCTGAGGACCGGGGAGCTGTTTTTT; CDR3: CSARSAGGLRTGELFF
size: NA; J: TRBJ2-2; V: TRBV12-3/TRBV12-4; D: TRBD2; DNA: TGTGCCAGCAGTGCTCTAGCGGTATCCGGGGAGCTGTTTTTT; CDR3: CASSALAVSGELFF
size: NA; J: TRBJ2-7; V: TRBV5-1; D: NA; DNA: TGCGCCAGCGGGTTCGGGGCCCACTACGAGCAGTACTTC; CDR3: CASGFGAHYEQYF
size: few; J: TRBJ1-4; V: TRBV20-1; D: NA; DNA: TGCAGTAGCCGGGACGACGATGAAAAACTGTTTTTT; CDR3: CSSRDDDEKLFF
size: NA; J: TRBJ2-1; V: TRBV11-2; D: TRBD1; DNA: TGTGCCAGCAGCGCCACGGGGCAGGGGGCGAATGAGCAGTTCTTC; CDR3: CASSATGQGANEQFF
size: few; J: TRBJ1-4; V: TRBV7-9; D: TRBD1; DNA: TGTGCCAGCAGCTCAGGGGACAGGGGACCGGCTAATGAAAAACTGTTTTTT; CDR3: CASSSGDRGPANEKLFF
size: NA; J: TRBJ2-1; V: TRBV20-1; D: NA; DNA: TGCAGTGCTAGAGATATGGCGGGGGCCCACAATGAGCAGTTCTTC; CDR3: CSARDMAGAHNEQFF
size: many; J: TRBJ2-3; V: TRBV12-3/TRBV12-4; D: NA; DNA: TGTGCCAGCAGACTTCCGGAAGGAGCAGTCCTGTATTTT; CDR3: CASRLPEGAVLYF
size: NA; J: TRBJ2-3; V: TRBV7-6; D: TRBD2; DNA: TGTGCCAGCAGCTCACTAGCGGGGGGAACCACAGATACGCAGTATTTT; CDR3: CASSSLAGGTTDTQYF
size: NA; J: TRBJ1-1; V: TRBV29-1; D: NA; DNA: TGCAGCGTCCACGGGGGGACCACTGAAGCTTTCTTT; CDR3: CSVHGGTTEAFF
size: few; J: TRBJ1-1; V: TRBV6-5; D: NA; DNA: TGTGCCAGCAGTTACTCCATGGTGCGGGGGGCAATTAACACTGAAGCTTTCTTT; CDR3: CASSYSMVRGAINTEAFF
size: few; J: TRBJ2-7; V: TRBV24-1; D: TRBD1; DNA: TGTGCCACCAGCGGGGGGGGACAGGGGGCTCACGAGCAGTACTTC; CDR3: CATSGGGQGAHEQYF
size: NA; J: TRBJ2-2; V: TRBV20-1; D: NA; DNA: TGCAGTGCTAGGGATTGGACCGGGGAGCTGTTTTTT; CDR3: CSARDWTGELFF
size: once; J: TRBJ1-5; V: TRBV7-9; D: TRBD1; DNA: TGTGCCAGCAGTTCCGGGACAGGCCATCAGCCCCAGCATTTT; CDR3: CASSSGTGHQPQHF
size: NA; J: TRBJ2-7; V: TRBV20-1; D: NA; DNA: TGCAGTGCTGGCGTGTTCGGGGTCTCCTACGAGCAGTACTTC; CDR3: CSAGVFGVSYEQYF
size: NA; J: TRBJ2-4; V: TRBV6-1; D: NA; DNA: TGTGCCAGCAGTGTCGCCACCCTGCCCCCGGCCAAAAACATTCAGTACTTC; CDR3: CASSVATLPPAKNIQYF
size: many; J: TRBJ2-1; V: TRBV20-1; D: NA; DNA: TGCAGTGCTAGGGCAGGGGGGAGCTCCTACAATGAGCAGTTCTTC; CDR3: CSARAGGSSYNEQFF
size: NA; J: TRBJ2-2; V: TRBV7-2; D: TRBD1; DNA: TGTGCCAGCAGCTACAGGGGGGCGACCGGGGAGCTGTTTTTT; CDR3: CASSYRGATGELFF
size: NA; J: TRBJ1-6; V: TRBV6-1; D: TRBD1; DNA: TGTGCCAGCAGACTCCCGGGACAGGGAGCACCCCTCCACTTT; CDR3: CASRLPGQGAPLHF
size: NA; J: TRBJ2-1; V: TRBV7-2; D: NA; DNA: TGTGCCAGCAGCGGTGGGGGGGGCCTTGAAAATGAGCAGTTCTTC; CDR3: CASSGGGGLENEQFF
size: few; J: TRBJ2-5; V: TRBV10-3; D: TRBD1; DNA: TGTGCCATAAGGACAGGCAGTAAAGAGACCCAGTACTTC; CDR3: CAIRTGSKETQYF
size: few; J: TRBJ2-5; V: TRBV5-1; D: NA; DNA: TGCGCCAGCAGCTTCACAGGGTCCCAAGAGACCCAGTACTTC; CDR3: CASSFTGSQETQYF
size: NA; J: TRBJ2-2; V: TRBV27; D: NA; DNA: TGTGCCAGCAGTCGCGAGGGGCTCGGGGAGCTGTTTTTT; CDR3: CASSREGLGELFF
size: few; J: TRBJ2-7; V: TRBV29-1; D: NA; DNA: TGCAGCGCAGGGGTCTCCTACGAGCAGTACTTC; CDR3: CSAGVSYEQYF
size: NA; J: TRBJ1-2; V: TRBV11-2; D: NA; DNA: TGTGCCAGCAGCTTAGGTGGGAGGGAGTCCTATGGCTACACCTTC; CDR3: CASSLGGRESYGYTF
size: NA; J: TRBJ2-1; V: TRBV14; D: NA; DNA: TGTGCCAGCACCCCGACGGGGCTGAGCTCCTACAATGAGCAGTTCTTC; CDR3: CASTPTGLSSYNEQFF
size: once; J: TRBJ2-7; V: TRBV10-2; D: TRBD2; DNA: TGCGCCAGCAGTGTGATAGCGGGATCCTACGAGCAGTACTTC; CDR3: CASSVIAGSYEQYF